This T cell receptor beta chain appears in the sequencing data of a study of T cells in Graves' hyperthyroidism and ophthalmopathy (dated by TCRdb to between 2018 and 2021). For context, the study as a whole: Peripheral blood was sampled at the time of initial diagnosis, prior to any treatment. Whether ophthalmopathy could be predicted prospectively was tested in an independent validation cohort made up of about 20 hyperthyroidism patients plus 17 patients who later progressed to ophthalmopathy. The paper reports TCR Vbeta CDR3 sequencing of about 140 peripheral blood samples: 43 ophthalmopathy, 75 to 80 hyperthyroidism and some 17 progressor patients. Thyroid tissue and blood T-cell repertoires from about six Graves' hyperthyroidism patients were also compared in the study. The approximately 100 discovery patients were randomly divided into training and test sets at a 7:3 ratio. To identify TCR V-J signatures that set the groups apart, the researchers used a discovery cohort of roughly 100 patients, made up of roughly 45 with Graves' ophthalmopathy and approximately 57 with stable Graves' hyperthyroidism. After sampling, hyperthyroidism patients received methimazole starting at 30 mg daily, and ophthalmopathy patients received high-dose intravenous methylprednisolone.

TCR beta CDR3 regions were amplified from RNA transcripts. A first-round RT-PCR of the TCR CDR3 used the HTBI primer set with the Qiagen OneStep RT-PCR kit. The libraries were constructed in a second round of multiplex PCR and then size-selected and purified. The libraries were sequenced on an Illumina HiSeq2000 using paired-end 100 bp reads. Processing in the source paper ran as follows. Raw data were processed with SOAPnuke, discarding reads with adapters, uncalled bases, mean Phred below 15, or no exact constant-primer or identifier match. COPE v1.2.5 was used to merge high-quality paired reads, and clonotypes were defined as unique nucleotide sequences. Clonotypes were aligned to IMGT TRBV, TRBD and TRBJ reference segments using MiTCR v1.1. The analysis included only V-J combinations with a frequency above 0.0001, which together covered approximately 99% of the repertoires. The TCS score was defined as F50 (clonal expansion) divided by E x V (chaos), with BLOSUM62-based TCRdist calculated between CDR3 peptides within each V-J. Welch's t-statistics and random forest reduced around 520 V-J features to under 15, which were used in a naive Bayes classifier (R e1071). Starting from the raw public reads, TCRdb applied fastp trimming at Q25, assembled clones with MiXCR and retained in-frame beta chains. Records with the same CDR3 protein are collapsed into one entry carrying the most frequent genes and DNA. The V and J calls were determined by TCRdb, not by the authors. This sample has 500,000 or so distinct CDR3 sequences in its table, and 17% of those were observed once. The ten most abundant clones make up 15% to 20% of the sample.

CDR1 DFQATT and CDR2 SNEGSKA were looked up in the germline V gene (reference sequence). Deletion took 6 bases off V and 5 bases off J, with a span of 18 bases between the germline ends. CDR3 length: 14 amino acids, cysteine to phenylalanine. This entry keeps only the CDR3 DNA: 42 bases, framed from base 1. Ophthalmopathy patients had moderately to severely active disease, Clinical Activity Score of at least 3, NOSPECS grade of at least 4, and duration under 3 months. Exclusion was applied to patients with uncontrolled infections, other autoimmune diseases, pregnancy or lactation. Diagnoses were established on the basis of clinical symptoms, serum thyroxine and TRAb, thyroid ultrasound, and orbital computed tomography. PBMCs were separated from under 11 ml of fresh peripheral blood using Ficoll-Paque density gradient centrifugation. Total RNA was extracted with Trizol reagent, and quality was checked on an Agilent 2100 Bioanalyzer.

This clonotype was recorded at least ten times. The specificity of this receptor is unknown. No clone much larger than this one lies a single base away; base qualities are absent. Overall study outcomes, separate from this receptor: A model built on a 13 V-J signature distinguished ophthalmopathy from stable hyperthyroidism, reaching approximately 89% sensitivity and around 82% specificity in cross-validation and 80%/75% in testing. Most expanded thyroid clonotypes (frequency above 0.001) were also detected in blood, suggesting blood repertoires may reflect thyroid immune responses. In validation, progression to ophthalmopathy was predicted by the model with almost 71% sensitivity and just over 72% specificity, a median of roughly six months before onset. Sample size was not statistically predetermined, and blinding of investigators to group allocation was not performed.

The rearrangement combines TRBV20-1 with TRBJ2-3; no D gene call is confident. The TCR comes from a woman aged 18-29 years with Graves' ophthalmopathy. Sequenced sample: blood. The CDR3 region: CSAEPPLDLDTQYF. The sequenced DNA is TGCAGTGCCGAACCTCCATTGGATCTAGATACGCAGTATTTT.